This T cell receptor beta chain is drawn from a study of Ad26.COV2.S vaccination and SARS-CoV-2 variants (dated by TCRdb to 2020 to 2022). Broadly, across the study: Vaccine-arm donors were drawn from COV1001, a multicentre, randomized, double-blind, placebo-controlled phase I-IIa trial of Ad26.COV2.S in healthy adults. Blinding of investigators to trial group allocation was maintained during experiments and outcome assessment. A total of approximately 32 samples were included in the TCR-sequenced set, comprising 19 Ad26.COV2.S vaccine recipients, 5 placebo recipients and 8 SARS-CoV-2 convalescent individuals. Ad26.COV2.S was administered intramuscularly at a dose of 5x10^10 or 1x10^11 viral particles, either as one shot or as two shots given 56 days apart. The specificity and breadth of SARS-CoV-2-reactive T cell receptors after Ad26.COV2.S vaccination were assessed by TCRbeta repertoire sequencing. Trial participants were randomized into five groups of five: low-dose or high-dose Ad26.COV2.S given once or twice, or placebo on both occasions. What the research found in general, with its limitations: According to the authors, total T cell responses may have been underestimated by the TCR breadth and depth analyses. The study was not powered to compare responses between vaccine doses or regimens. Higher spike-specific TCR breadth was observed in Ad26.COV2.S recipients than in placebo recipients (P = 0.0014). After vaccination, substantial breadth of spike-specific CD8+ and CD4+ T cell responses was reported. Vaccine and placebo recipients had similar non-spike TCR breadth, a finding consistent with the vaccine containing only spike.

The meaning of the sample's treatment or condition label: around 19 received Ad26.COV2.S at low or high dose, single or two shots; roughly five received placebo; per-sample allocation not given. For vaccine and placebo recipients, repertoires were sequenced using samples collected on day 63 after the first injection. Between 29 July and 7 August 2020, Cohort 1b enrolled fewer than 30 adults aged 18-55 years at one site in Boston, USA. Ad26.COV2.S was a replication-incompetent adenovirus type 26 vector expressing a prefusion-stabilized SARS-CoV-2 spike protein from the original Wuhan strain. The immunoSEQ Assay was the method used to sequence TCRbeta CDR3 regions. After extraction, genomic DNA underwent amplification by bias-controlled multiplex PCR, followed by high-throughput sequencing. In the authors' own workflow: Collapsing and filtering of sequences were performed to quantify the absolute abundance of each unique TCRbeta CDR3 region. Usable DNA was measured by amplifying reference genes present in all nucleated cells, and TCRbeta template counts were normalized to that usable DNA to estimate T cell fraction. Repertoire TCRs were annotated as SARS-CoV-2-specific when V gene, CDR3 amino acid sequence and J gene were exactly matched to a known reactive TCR set. MIRA supplied the reference SARS-CoV-2 TCR set, which was filtered for enrichment in COVID-19-positive ImmuneCODE repertoires so that public or cross-reactive TCRs were removed. Drawing on the MIRA antigens, annotated TCRs were analysed further at the level of specific ORF or position within ORF. Depth was the summed frequency of annotated unique rearrangements, while breadth was defined as annotated unique rearrangements over total unique productive rearrangements. Two-sided Wilcoxon rank-sum tests were used to compare TCR breadth between groups. TCRdb stores this immuneACCESS table with in-frame sequences only. Part of the clones is absent; in the studies checked, under half of the shortfall reflects unresolved V genes, and no reason is known for the rest. V, J and clone size are those of that table, while D and trimming were read from the DNA. For this sample there are about 460,000 clones; 80% to 90% appear just once. The leading ten clones occupy approximately 1.7% of the sample.

V ends up 7 bases short and J 0 bases short, with an unmatched junction base count of 6. Counted from cysteine to phenylalanine, this CDR3 has 16 amino acids. The CDR3 DNA has 48 bases and is translated from base 1. CDR1 LNHDA and CDR2 SQIVND are derived from the germline V gene (reference sequence). Comments on this clone: Which antigen it targets is not known. Within one base of it there is no much larger clone, and no base qualities were kept.

This sequence uses TRBV19 and TRBJ1-6, and TRBD1 aligns with 7 junction nucleotides. Sequences were derived from peripheral blood, sampled in a trial of Ad26.COV2.S vaccine versus placebo. The source is a person between 18 and 59 years old who received the Ad26.COV2.S COVID-19 vaccine or a placebo. The DNA sequence reads TGTGCCAGTACCGGGACAGCTAGCTCCTATAATTCACCCCTCCACTTT. This codes for CASTGTASSYNSPLHF.